This TCR beta chain was sequenced for a study of cytomegalovirus exposure and HLA in healthy donors (TCRdb year 2017). About the study as a whole: According to an earlier analysis of around 600 of the donors, about 179 million T cells yielded 90 million to 140 million unique TCR beta sequences and approximately 300 Gb of sequence data. Roughly 300 gigabases of sequencing data and tens of millions of unique TCR sequences were included in an early release covering 550 to 800 HLA-typed donors. Of the roughly 400 genotyped donors, approximately 83% fell in the genetic ancestry cluster associated with self-reported Caucasian donors. The study was designed to test whether signatures of past pathogen exposure could be identified by cataloging public T cell receptors. Using immunosequencing, the study profiled T cell repertoires from fewer than 850 subjects and related those repertoires to cytomegalovirus serostatus. In addition to the first cohort of 650 to 750 subjects, a separate validation cohort of approximately 110 different subjects was used. The study combined high-throughput TCR immunosequencing, statistical association of individual TCRs with disease status, and machine learning to predict cytomegalovirus infection status. To study patterns of TCR occurrence, a later analysis re-analyzed previously published TCR beta repertoires from 500 to 850 donors and added high-resolution HLA genotyping. In the later analysis, no new phenotypic data were used to find candidate immune exposures; instead, reliance was placed on TCR beta sequences and their occurrence across donors. In an earlier analysis of 587 of the donors, high-throughput TCR beta sequencing was used to judge whether each TCR beta V gene segment behaved as functional or pseudogenic. Donor age, sex, ethnicity and CMV serostatus were compiled together with the repertoire data. A later genetic analysis took genome-wide SNP genotypes for about three fifths of the 666 donors and used that subset as a discovery cohort. Every repertoire in the discovery cohort had been generated on one and the same sequencing platform. HLA typing included class I and class II loci at four-digit resolution. Typing coverage varied by locus: roughly 629-630 donors for A, B, C, DRB1 and DQB1; 500 to 550 for DQA1; 600 to 610 for DPA1; around 490 for DPB1. Because of strong linkage in the cohort, a handful of DR-DQ haplotypes were treated as single units for association and clustering. On average, about 240,000 unique TCR beta nucleotide sequences were sequenced per donor among more than 350 genotyped donors of the cohort, with around 19% of those sequences being non-productive.

Comments on this clone: Its cognate antigen has yet to be identified. Base qualities were left out, and no much larger clone turns up one base away.

General study outcomes and caveats: An association between a missense DCLRE1C variant and V-gene and J-gene trimming of TCR beta chains was found in a later genetic analysis and replicated in an independent cohort. In the study, about 150 TCR beta chains were listed as associated with cytomegalovirus. Three of the identified cytomegalovirus-associated TCR beta chains were confirmed in vitro to be specific for cytomegalovirus antigens. Across donors, most TCR sequences were observed very rarely, whereas some public TCRs were present in many individuals. According to a later analysis, parvovirus B19, influenza, CMV and Epstein-Barr virus appeared linked to several top co-occurrence clusters. In a later analysis, TCR association rates were found to vary across HLA loci, with the most associated TCRs seen for DRB1 alleles and the fewest for HLA-C alleles. At a false discovery rate of 0.05, a later analysis linked 15,000 to 20,000 TCR beta sequences to specific HLA alleles. In a later analysis, most CMV-associated TCR beta chains were found to appear HLA-restricted, with HLA associations seemingly driven largely by CMV exposure. In an earlier analysis of more than 500 of the donors, most TCR beta V segments appeared in productive rearrangements about 90% or about 30% of the time, broadly matching IMGT annotations. A group of highly shared sequence variants was considered likely to be a technical artifact of the sequencing pipeline. The authors suggested that the approach could potentially be generalized to other disease states and immunological phenotypes. Seventeen rarely observed V segments, including chromosome 9 orphons, were excluded from the earlier analysis of approximately 500 of the donors because counts were too low. When HLA alleles, especially DR and DQ, strongly co-occurred, attributing TCR associations to individual alleles was difficult. The classifier was reported to diagnose cytomegalovirus status with high specificity and sensitivity in both the original cohort and the validation cohort. Presence/absence analyses assumed roughly uniform sequencing depth across donors, an assumption that may not hold. In a later analysis, HLA-associated TCR beta chains were found to be more clonally expanded and to have lower generation probabilities than equally common non-associated chains. Correlated functional status among segregating V segments might be attributable to linkage disequilibrium, but an unknown experimental factor could not be ruled out. A later genetic analysis reported fewer N-insertions in productive TCRs among donors in an Asian-associated ancestry cluster than the roughly 700-donor mean. Immune exposure information for the cohort was limited to CMV serostatus. A further reported finding was that TCR beta sequences accurately predicted the HLA-A and HLA-B alleles for most subjects in the first cohort. In this cohort, only TCR beta chains were sequenced, and detectable features were limited by the absence of alpha or paired-chain data. HLA typing was unavailable for some donors at each locus, so association tests used only the typed subset. Some IMGT-functional V segments, including TRBV6-2 and TRBV6-3, could not be distinguished by the 87-base-pair reads and were therefore excluded.

In total, 630 or so healthy bone marrow donors made up the cohort. At the time of sampling, all cohort members were nominally healthy, though unrecorded immune exposures were likely present. The donor was CMV seronegative and belonged to the group of around 350 seronegative cohort members. Each donor provided a peripheral blood sample, and peripheral blood mononuclear cells were used for TCR beta sequencing. Genomic DNA extraction from the blood cell samples was performed with the Qiagen DNeasy Blood Extraction Kit. CDR1 and CDR2 were assigned from the germline V gene as KGHSH and LQKENI. The CDR3 numbers 14 residues from cysteine through phenylalanine. The retained sequence is limited to the CDR3, 42 bases, with the frame set at the first base. The germline ends are 14 bases apart after V is trimmed by 4 bases and J by 5 bases. Libraries were made using the immunoSEQ multiplex PCR assay. A mixture of 60 forward primers for TCR Vbeta segments and 13 reverse primers for TCR Jbeta segments was used in the multiplex PCR. Amplification of the CDR3 region of rearranged TCR beta genes was performed with a multiplex PCR assay on genomic DNA. The Illumina HiSeq System was used to sequence the amplified TCR beta libraries as 87-base-pair reads. The paper's data handling went like this. A later analysis counted about 80 million unique TCR beta chains across the 670 or so repertoires, and 10 million to 11 million of these chains were shared by at least two donors. Raw reads were error-corrected and collapsed into unique sequences with a nearest-neighbor algorithm that merged closely related sequences to remove PCR and sequencing errors. V, D and J gene segments were assigned by aligning CDR3 sequences to IMGT reference sequences. For a sequence to be retained, a match of at least six nucleotides was required to both a V gene segment and a J gene segment. A rearrangement was called productive if the CDR3 had no stop codons and remained in frame with V and J, and every other rearrangement was called non-productive. Following IMGT convention, CDR3 was defined as the stretch from the second conserved V-encoded cysteine up to the conserved J-encoded phenylalanine. The earlier analysis of about 610 of the donors excluded sequences that lacked an unambiguous match to a single V gene segment. In an earlier analysis of almost 600 of the donors, a V segment was called functional when productive rearrangements were above 56.7%, and segregating when the standard deviation between donors exceeded 5%. A statistical classification framework was built for diagnosing cytomegalovirus status from the catalog of TCR beta chain sequences. V and J gene assignment, in a later analysis, came from comparing TCR nucleotide sequences with IMGT/GENE-DB human TR gene sequences. The TCRdist pipeline was used in a later analysis to assign CDR3 sequences and most-parsimonious VDJ recombination scenarios. In a later analysis, each TCR beta chain was defined by its CDR3 amino acid sequence together with its V-gene family, and reads without a unique V-gene family were excluded. As a way to deal with suspected cross-contamination and a sequencing artifact, a later analysis dropped 450 to 700 nucleotide sequences that were highly shared and had low generation probability. In a later analysis, a clonal expansion index was calculated for each public chain from normalized within-repertoire ranks of inferred template counts. Generation probabilities in a later analysis came from a VDJ recombination model fitted to out-of-frame rearrangements, and those results were checked against IGoR. A later analysis scored TCR-TCR, TCR-HLA and TCR-CMV co-occurrence with hypergeometric tests, applying a repertoire-size bias correction to TCR pairs. To estimate false discovery rates, a later analysis permuted the HLA or CMV assignments 20 times. In a later analysis, co-occurring TCRs were grouped using DBSCAN, with TCRdist sequence similarity added in when clustering inside HLA-allele-positive subsets. Co-occurrence clustering excluded repertoires with fewer than 30,000 or more than 120,000 public chains, plus five with anomalous nucleotide sharing. Entries here come from immuneACCESS through TCRdb and include only in-frame sequences with V and J called. Some clones fail to appear in such tables; in the studies checked, an unresolved V gene covers under half of the shortfall, and the cause of the remainder is unknown. V and J calls and clone size are given by that table; D and trimming were obtained from the DNA. The sample table holds about 180,000 clones, of which around three quarters were seen once. Clones ranked in the top ten supply 5% to 7% of the sample.

Sequenced material: PBMCs. The V and J segments used are TRBV18 and TRBJ2-5, with the D gene too uncertain to name. The source is a man aged 35-49 years in good health and CMV-seronegative. The nucleotide sequence reads TGTGCCAGCTCACTAGGAACCCTCGGGGAGACCCAGTACTTC. This codes for CASSLGTLGETQYF.